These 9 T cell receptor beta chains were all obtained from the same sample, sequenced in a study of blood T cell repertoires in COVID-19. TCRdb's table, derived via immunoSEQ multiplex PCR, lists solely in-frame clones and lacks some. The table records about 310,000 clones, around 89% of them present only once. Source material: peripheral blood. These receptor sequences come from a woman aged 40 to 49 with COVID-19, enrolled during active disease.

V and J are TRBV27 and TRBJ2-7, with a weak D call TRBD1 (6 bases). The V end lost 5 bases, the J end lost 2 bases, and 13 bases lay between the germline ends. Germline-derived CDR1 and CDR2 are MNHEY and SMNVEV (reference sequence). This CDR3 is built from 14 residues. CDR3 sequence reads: CASSPWDTTYEQYF. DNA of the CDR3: TGTGCCAGCAGTCCCTGGGACACCACCTACGAGCAGTACTTC.

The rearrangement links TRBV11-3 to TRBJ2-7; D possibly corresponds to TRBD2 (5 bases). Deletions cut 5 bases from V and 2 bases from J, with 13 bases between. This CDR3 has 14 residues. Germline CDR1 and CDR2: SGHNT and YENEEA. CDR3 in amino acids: CASSLGSGAYEQYF. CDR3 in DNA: TGTGCCAGCAGCCTAGGGAGTGGAGCCTACGAGCAGTACTTC.

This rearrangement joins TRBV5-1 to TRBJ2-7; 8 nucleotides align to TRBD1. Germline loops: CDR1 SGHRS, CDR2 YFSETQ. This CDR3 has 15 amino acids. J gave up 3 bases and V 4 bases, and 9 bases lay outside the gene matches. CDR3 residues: CASSPSGTGLYEQYF. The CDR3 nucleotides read TGCGCCAGCAGCCCCTCTGGGACAGGACTCTACGAGCAGTACTTC.

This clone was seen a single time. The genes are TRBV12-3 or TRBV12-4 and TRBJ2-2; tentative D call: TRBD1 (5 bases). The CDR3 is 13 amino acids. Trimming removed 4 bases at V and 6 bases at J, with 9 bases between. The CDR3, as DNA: TGTGCCAGCAGTTCTCAGGGCCCCGGGGAGCTGTTTTTT. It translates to CASSSQGPGELFF.

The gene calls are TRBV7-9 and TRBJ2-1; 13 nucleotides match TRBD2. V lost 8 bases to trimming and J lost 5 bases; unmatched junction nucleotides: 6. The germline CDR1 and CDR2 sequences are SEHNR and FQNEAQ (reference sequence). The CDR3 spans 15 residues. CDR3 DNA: TGTGCCAGCGCCTTACTAGCGGGAGGGGACAATGAGCAGTTCTTC. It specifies CASALLAGGDNEQFF. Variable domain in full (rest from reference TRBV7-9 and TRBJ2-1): DTGVSQNPRHKITKRGQNVTFRCDPISEHNRLYWYRQTLGQGPEFLTYFQNEAQLEKSRLLSDRFSAERPKGSFSTLEIQRTEQGDSAMYLCASALLAGGDNEQFFGPGTRLTVL.

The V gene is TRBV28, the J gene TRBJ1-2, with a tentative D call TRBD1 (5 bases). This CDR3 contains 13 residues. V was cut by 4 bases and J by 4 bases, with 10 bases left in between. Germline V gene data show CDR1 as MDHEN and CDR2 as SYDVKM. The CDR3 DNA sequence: TGTGCCAGCAGTTCGCGGGGCTTCTATGGCTACACCTTC. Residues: CASSSRGFYGYTF.

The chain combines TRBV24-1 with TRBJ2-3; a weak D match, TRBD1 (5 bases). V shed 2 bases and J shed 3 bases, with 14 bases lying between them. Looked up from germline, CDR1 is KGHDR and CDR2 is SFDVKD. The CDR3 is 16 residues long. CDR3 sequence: CATSDSRGSETDTQYF. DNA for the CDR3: TGTGCCACCAGTGATTCAAGGGGCTCAGAGACAGATACGCAGTATTTT.

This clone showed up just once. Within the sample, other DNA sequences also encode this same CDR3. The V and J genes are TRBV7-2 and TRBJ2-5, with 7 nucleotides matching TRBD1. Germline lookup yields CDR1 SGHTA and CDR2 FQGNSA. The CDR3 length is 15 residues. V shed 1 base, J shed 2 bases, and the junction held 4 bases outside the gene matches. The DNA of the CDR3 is TGTGCCAGCAGCTTAGGAGGCAGGGGGCAAGAGACCCAGTACTTC. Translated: CASSLGGRGQETQYF.

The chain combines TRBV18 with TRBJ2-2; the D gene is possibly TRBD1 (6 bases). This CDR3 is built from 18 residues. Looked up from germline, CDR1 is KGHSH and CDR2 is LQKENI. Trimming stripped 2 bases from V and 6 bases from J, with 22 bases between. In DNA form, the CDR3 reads TGTGCCAGCTCACCAGAGGGTACAGGGAGACACCTCGCCGGGGAGCTGTTTTTT. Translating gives CASSPEGTGRHLAGELFF.